The clone carrying this T cell receptor beta chain has ten or more counts. Antigen: not known. At the DNA level, this CDR3 is encoded by other sequences in the same sample as well. Under the authors' procedure: CDR3 was compared across clinicopathological groups, and the resulting differences were used to build a distant-metastasis classifier for papillary thyroid cancer. MiXCR re-clonotyped the PCR reads for TCRdb. The authors' filters were not applied to this entry. Of roughly 36,000 clones in the sample, less than 14% are singletons; the top ten hold more than 15%. This sample was included in a study of metastatic and nonmetastatic thyroid tumors. Study background: A comparison of repertoires was made across blood and tumor or nodule tissue from malignant and benign thyroid patients. General study findings and limits: Relative to benign nodules, malignant thyroid tumors were reportedly characterized by significantly elevated TCR beta diversity in blood and tumor.

Every patient underwent thyroid surgery untreated. Per the germline V gene, CDR1 is GTSNPN and CDR2 is SVGIG (reference sequence). The CDR3 spans 15 residues. With 1 base removed from V and 7 bases from J, the gap between germline ends came to 17 bases. Sample: blood. V usage is TRBV30 and J usage is TRBJ1-5; no clear D. The source of this sequence is a female donor with papillary thyroid cancer or a benign thyroid nodule (not recorded which). Some clones in this sample may be carry-over from other donors' samples. In DNA, the CDR3 is TGTGCCTGGAGTGACCGAGGAGCCTACAACCAGCCCCAGCATTTT. Residues: CAWSDRGAYNQPQHF.